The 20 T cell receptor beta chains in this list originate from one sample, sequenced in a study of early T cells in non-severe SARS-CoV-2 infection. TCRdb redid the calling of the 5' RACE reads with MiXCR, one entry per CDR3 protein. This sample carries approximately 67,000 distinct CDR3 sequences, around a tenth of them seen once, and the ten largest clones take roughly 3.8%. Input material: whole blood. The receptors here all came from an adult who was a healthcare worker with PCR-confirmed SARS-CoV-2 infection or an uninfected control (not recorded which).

The CDR3 spells CASSLMGSPYNEQFF. DNA for the CDR3: TGTGCCAGCAGCTTAATGGGGAGCCCTTACAATGAGCAGTTCTTC. The rearrangement joins TRBV7-3 to TRBJ2-1, with D possibly being TRBD2 (5 bases). The germline V and J ends were trimmed by 1 base and 4 bases, with 11 bases remaining between them. Germline assignment: CDR1 SGHTA and CDR2 FQGTGA. The CDR3 length is 15 residues.

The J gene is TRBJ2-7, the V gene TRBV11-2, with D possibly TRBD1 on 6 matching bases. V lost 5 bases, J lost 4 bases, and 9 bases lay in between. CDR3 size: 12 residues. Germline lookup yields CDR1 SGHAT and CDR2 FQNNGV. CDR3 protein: CASSPGVYEQYF. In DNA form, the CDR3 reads TGTGCCAGCAGCCCAGGGGTTTACGAGCAGTACTTC. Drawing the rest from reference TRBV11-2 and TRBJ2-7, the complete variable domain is EAGVAQSPRYKIIEKRQSVAFWCNPISGHATLYWYQQILGQGPKLLIQFQNNGVVDDSQLPKDRFSAERLKGVDSTLKIQPAKLEDSAVYLCASSPGVYEQYFGPGTRLTVT.

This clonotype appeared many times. CDR3 nucleotides: TGTGCCAGCAGTTCGACAGGGAGAGGCTACGAGCAGTACTTC. Translating it yields CASSSTGRGYEQYF. The chain uses TRBV12-3 or TRBV12-4 and TRBJ2-7; the match to TRBD1 covers 7 bases. This CDR3 has 14 residues. Unmatched junction bases numbered 6, after V lost 4 bases and J lost 3 bases.

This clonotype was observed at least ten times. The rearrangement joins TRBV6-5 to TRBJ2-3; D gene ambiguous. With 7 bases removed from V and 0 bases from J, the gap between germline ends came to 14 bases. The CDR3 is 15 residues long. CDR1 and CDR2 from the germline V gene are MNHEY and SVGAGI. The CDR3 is CASTYGRSSTDTQYF. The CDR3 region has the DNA TGTGCCAGCACCTATGGGCGGTCTAGCACAGATACGCAGTATTTT.

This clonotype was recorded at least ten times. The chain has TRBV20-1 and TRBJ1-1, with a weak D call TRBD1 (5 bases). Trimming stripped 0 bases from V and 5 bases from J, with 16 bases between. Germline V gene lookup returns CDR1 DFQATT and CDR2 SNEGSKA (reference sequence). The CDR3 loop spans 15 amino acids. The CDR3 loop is CSARDQPGLRTEAFF. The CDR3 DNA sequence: TGCAGTGCTAGAGATCAGCCAGGGTTAAGGACTGAAGCTTTCTTT.

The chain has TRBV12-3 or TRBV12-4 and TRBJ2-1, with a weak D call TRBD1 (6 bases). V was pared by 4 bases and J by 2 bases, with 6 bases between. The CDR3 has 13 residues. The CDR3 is CASSWGPYNEQFF. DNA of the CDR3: TGTGCCAGCAGTTGGGGGCCCTACAATGAGCAGTTCTTC.

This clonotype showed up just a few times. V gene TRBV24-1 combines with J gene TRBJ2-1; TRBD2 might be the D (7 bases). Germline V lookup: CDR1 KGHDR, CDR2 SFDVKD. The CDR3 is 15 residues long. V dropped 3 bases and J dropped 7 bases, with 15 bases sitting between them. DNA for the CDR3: TGTGCCACCAGTGATCCGCGGAGGGGGGGAAATGAGCAGTTCTTC. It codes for CATSDPRRGGNEQFF.

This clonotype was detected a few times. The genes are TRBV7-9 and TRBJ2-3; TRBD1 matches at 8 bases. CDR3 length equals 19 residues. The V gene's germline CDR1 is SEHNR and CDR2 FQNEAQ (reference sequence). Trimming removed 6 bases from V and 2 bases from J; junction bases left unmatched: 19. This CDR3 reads CASSKGQGRPPAITDTQYF. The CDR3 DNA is TGTGCCAGCAGTAAAGGACAGGGTCGGCCCCCTGCCATCACAGATACGCAGTATTTT. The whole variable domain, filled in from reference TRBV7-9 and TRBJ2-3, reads DTGVSQNPRHKITKRGQNVTFRCDPISEHNRLYWYRQTLGQGPEFLTYFQNEAQLEKSRLLSDRFSAERPKGSFSTLEIQRTEQGDSAMYLCASSKGQGRPPAITDTQYFGPGTRLTVL.

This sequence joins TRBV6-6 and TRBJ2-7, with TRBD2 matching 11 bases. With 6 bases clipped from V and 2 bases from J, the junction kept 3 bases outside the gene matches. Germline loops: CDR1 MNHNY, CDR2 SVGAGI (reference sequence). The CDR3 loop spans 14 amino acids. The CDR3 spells CASSPSGGTYEQYF. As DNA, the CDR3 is TGTGCCAGCAGCCCTAGCGGGGGGACCTACGAGCAGTACTTC.

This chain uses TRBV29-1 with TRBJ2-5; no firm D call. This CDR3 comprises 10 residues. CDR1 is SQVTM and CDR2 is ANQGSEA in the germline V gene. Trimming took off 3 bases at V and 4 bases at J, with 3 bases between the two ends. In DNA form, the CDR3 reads TGCAGCGTTGAGTCAGAGACCCAGTACTTC. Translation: CSVESETQYF.

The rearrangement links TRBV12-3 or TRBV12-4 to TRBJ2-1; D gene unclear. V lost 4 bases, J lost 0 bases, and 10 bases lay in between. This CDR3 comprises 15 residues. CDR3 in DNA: TGTGCCAGCAGTTATCAGGCCCGCTCCTACAATGAGCAGTTCTTC. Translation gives CASSYQARSYNEQFF.

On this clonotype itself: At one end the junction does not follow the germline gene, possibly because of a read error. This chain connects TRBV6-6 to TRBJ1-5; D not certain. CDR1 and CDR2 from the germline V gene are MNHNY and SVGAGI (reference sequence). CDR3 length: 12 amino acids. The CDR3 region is CASSQQNRPQHF. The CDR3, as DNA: TGTGCCAGCAGTCAACAGAATCGGCCCCAGCATTTT.

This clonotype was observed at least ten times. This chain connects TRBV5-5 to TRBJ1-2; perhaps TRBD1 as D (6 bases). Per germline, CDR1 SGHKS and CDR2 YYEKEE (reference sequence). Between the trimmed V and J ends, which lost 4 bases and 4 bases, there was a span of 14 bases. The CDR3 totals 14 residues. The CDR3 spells CASSTAGQLYGYTF. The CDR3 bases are TGTGCCAGCAGCACAGCGGGACAACTCTATGGCTACACCTTC. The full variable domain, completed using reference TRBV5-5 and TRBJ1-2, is DAGVTQSPTHLIKTRGQQVTLRCSPISGHKSVSWYQQVLGQGPQFIFQYYEKEERGRGNFPDRFSARQFPNYSSELNVNALLLGDSALYLCASSTAGQLYGYTFGSGTRLTVV.

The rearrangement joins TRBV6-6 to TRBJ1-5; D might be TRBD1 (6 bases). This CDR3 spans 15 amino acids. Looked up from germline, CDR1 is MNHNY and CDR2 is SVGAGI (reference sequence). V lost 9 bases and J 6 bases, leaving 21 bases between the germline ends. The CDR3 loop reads CASFLGGGAFQPQHF. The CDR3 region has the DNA TGTGCCAGTTTCCTGGGAGGGGGGGCTTTTCAGCCCCAGCATTTT.

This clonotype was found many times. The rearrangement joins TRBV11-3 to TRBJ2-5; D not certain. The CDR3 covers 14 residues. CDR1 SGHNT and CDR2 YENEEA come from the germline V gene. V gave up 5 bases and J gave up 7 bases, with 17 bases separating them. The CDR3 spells CASSTRTAIGTQYF. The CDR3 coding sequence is TGTGCCAGCAGCACCCGGACGGCTATTGGGACCCAGTACTTC.

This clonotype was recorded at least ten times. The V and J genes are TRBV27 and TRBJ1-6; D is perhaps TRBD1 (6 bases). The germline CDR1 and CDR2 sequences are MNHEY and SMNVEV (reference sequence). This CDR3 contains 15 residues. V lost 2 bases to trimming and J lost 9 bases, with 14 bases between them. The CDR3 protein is CASSLTHIGGSPLHF. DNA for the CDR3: TGTGCCAGCAGTTTAACACACATAGGGGGTTCACCCCTCCACTTT.

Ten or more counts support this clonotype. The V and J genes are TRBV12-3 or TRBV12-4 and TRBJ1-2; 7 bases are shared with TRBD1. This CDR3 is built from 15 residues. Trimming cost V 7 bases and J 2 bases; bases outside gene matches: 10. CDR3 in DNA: TGTGCCAGCATGTTGGATACAGGGGCAAACTATGGCTACACCTTC. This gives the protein CASMLDTGANYGYTF.

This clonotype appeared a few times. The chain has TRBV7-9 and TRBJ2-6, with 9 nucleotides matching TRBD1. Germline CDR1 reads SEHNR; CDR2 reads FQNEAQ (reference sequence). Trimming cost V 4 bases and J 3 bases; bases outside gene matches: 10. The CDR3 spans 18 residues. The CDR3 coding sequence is TGTGCCAGCAGCTACCACACAGGGGGCACGTTTGGGGCCAACGTCCTGACTTTC. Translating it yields CASSYHTGGTFGANVLTF.

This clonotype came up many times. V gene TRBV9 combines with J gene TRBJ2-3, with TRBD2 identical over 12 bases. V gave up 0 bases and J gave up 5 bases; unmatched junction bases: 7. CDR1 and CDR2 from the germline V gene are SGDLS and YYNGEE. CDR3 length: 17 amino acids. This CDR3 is CASSVASSGGAGDTQYF. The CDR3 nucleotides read TGTGCCAGCAGCGTAGCATCTAGCGGGGGGGCCGGAGATACGCAGTATTTT.

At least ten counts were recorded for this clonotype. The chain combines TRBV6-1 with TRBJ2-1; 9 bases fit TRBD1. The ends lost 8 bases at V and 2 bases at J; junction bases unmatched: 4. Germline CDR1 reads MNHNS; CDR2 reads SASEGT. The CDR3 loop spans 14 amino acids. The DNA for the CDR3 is TGTGCCAGCTTACAGGGGGCGGCCTACAATGAGCAGTTCTTC. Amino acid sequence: CASLQGAAYNEQFF.